The sequence of this T cell receptor beta chain was determined in a study of T-cell memory formation after mild COVID-19. The overall study: TCR clusters were mostly confined to one donor each.

5'RACE with constant-segment primers yielded barcoded, UMI-tagged TCR alpha and TCR beta cDNA libraries. MiXCR, run by TCRdb on the 5' RACE reads, gives a single entry per CDR3 protein. The sample has 350,000 to 400,000 distinct CDR3 sequences, over 20% seen once. In regard to this clonotype: The antigen remains unidentified.

Whole-study findings and limits: In pre-infection memory, a portion of responding clones appeared, which suggested that cross-reactive memory joined. Clones contracting over day 15 to 85 were CD4/CD8 balanced, with later expanders leaning CD4+.

The ends were cut back, 4 bases at V and 6 bases at J, with 13 bases in the middle. This CDR3 contains 13 residues. Germline loops: CDR1 SGDLS, CDR2 YYNGEE. V usage is TRBV9 and J usage is TRBJ1-2, with a tentative D call TRBD1 (5 bases). Sequenced input: PBMCs or a T cell subset sorted from them (not recorded which). The sequence was obtained from an adult woman who had mild COVID-19 (a few samples of this study predate the infection). Cell type and time point are not known. CDR3 sequence (DNA): TGTGCCAGCAGCCCCCAAGGGGTACATGGCTACACCTTC. Residues: CASSPQGVHGYTF.